The clone carrying this T cell receptor beta chain was seen a few times. Its target is not known. The sequenced template was cDNA made from the entire isolated RNA. Only in-frame clones appear in the TCRdb table, and some are missing; sequencing was by immunoSEQ multiplex PCR. Among 200,000 to 300,000 clones listed, approximately 15% were seen once. The germline V gene encodes CDR1 SGHTA and CDR2 FQGNSA. CDR3 size: 13 residues. V was pared by 4 bases and J by 7 bases, with 6 bases of the junction left unmatched. This entry comes from a study of beta chain features in type 1 diabetes. Study conclusions and caveats: TCRB CDR3 length was moderately but significantly reduced in all four CD4+ subsets of Type 1 diabetes patients.

Source material: naive CD4+ T cells from blood. This clonotype originated in a young man with type 1 diabetes. The V call is TRBV7-2, the J call TRBJ2-7; TRBD1 matches at 8 bases. The CDR3 loop is CASSSDRAGEQYF. CDR3 nucleotides: TGTGCCAGCAGCTCGGACAGGGCCGGTGAGCAGTACTTC.